This TCR beta chain comes out of a study of control samples from healthy donors and cancer patients. The V gene's germline CDR1 is MNHEY and CDR2 SVGAGI. The V end was cut by 6 bases, the J end by 0 bases, with 11 bases between. The CDR3 runs to 14 residues. The method was immunoSEQ multiplex PCR; TCRdb's version includes in-frame clones alone and lacks a portion of them. The sample has fewer than 250,000 clones, roughly nine tenths seen once. This receptor was identified in a man younger than 40 in good health. The chain is built from TRBV6-5 and TRBJ1-1; D is unresolved. Sequenced material: blood. Here the CDR3 DNA reads TGTGCCAGCAGACCCGGAGCGGTGAACACTGAAGCTTTCTTT. Translating it yields CASRPGAVNTEAFF.